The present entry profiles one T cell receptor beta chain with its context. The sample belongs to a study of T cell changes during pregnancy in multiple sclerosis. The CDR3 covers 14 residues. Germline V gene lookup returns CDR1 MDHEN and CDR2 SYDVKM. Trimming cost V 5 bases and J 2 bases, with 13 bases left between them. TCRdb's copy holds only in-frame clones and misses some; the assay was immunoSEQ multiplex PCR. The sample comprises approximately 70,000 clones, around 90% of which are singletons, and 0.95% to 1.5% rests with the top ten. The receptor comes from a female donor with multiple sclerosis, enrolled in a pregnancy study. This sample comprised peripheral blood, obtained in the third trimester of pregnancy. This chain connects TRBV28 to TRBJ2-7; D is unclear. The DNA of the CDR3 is TGTGCCAGCAGTACCCCGGAGAAAACCTACGAGCAGTACTTC. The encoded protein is CASSTPEKTYEQYF.